Below, one T cell receptor beta chain is given with its context. Its antigen remains unidentified. With 6 bases clipped from V and 0 bases from J, the junction kept 13 bases outside the gene matches. This CDR3 has 18 amino acids. Germline CDR1 WNHNN, CDR2 SYGVQD (reference sequence). The sample comes from a study of memory CD4+ T cells and cytomegalovirus serostatus. The study's findings and limits: Suggested: most of the CMV-linked TCR signature lies in CD4+ memory cells.

Produced via immunoSEQ multiplex PCR; TCRdb's table is partial and in-frame only. The sample records 45,000 to 60,000 clones, about 80% being singletons. Single viable CD3+CD4+CD8-CD45RO+ cells were sorted as the memory CD4+ T cells. This chain joins TRBV10-1 and TRBJ2-2, with 7 bases that match TRBD2. What was sequenced was memory CD4+ T cells from blood. The TCR was taken from an adult in good health and CMV-seropositive. The CDR3 reads CASSGKWAGVTNTGELFF. Written as DNA, the CDR3 is TGCGCCAGCAGCGGGAAGTGGGCGGGAGTCACGAACACCGGGGAGCTGTTTTTT.